This entry features one TCR beta chain sequence. These data originate in a study of blood T cells in healthy people across ages. With V trimmed by 4 bases and J by 3 bases, 1 base remained unmatched. The CDR3 has 14 amino acids. The germline gives CDR1 SGHTA, CDR2 FQGNSA. A second PCR of about 6 to 12 cycles used a sample-barcoded 5' primer and a J-beta primer mix. TCRdb fed the 5' RACE reads into MiXCR, producing one record per CDR3 protein. The table shows 1.5 million to 1.9 million distinct CDR3 sequences, with roughly two fifths occurring only once. Sequenced input: blood. V gene TRBV7-2 combines with J gene TRBJ2-2; TRBD1 matches at 8 bases. The sequence came from a woman under 30 in good health. Here the CDR3 DNA reads TGTGCCAGCAGCTGGACAGGGCACACCGGGGAGCTGTTTTTT. Its protein product is CASSWTGHTGELFF.